This TCR beta chain was observed in a study of T cell repertoires in cytomegalovirus infection. The table lists this clonotype with a few counts. The trim removed 3 bases at V and 3 bases at J, leaving 2 bases unmatched. The CDR3 is made up of 16 amino acids. Looked up from germline, CDR1 is KGHDR and CDR2 is SFDVKD. TCRdb re-called the reads through MiXCR, storing one row per CDR3 protein. Among fewer than 700,000 distinct CDR3 sequences, 24% were seen once, and the ten largest hold 8%. Input material: CD8+ T cells from PBMCs. This TCR derives from a human donor in good health (CMV status not recorded). Some clones in this sample may be carry-over from other donors' samples. The V and J genes are TRBV24-1 and TRBJ2-1; TRBD1 matches at 12 bases. CDR3 nucleotide sequence: TGTGCCACCAGTGATCGGGACAGGGGGCTCTACAATGAGCAGTTCTTC. Translated: CATSDRDRGLYNEQFF.